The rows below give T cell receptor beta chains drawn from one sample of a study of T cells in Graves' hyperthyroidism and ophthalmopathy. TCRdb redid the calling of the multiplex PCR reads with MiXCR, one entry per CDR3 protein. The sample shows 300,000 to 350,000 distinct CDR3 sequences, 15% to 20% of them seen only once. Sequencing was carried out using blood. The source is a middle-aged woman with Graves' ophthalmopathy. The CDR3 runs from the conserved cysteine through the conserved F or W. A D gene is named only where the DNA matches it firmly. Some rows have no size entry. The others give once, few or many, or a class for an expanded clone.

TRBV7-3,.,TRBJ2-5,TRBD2,CASSFRSTSGQETQYF,TGTGCCAGCAGCTTTCGTTCGACTAGCGGACAAGAGACCCAGTACTTC
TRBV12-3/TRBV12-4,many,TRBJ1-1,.,CASSSPYTEAFF,TGTGCCAGCAGTTCTCCCTACACTGAAGCTTTCTTT
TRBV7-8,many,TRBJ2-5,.,CASRPGLSLYQETQYF,TGTGCCAGCAGACCCGGACTATCCCTGTACCAAGAGACCCAGTACTTC
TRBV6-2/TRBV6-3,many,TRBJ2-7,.,CASTRGDPGFYEQYF,TGTGCCAGCACCCGAGGGGACCCTGGATTCTACGAGCAGTACTTC
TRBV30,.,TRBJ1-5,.,CAWRGGQPQHF,TGTGCCTGGAGAGGGGGACAGCCCCAGCATTTT
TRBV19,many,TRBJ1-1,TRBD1,CATGQGRQTEAFF,TGTGCCACCGGACAGGGTAGACAAACTGAAGCTTTCTTT
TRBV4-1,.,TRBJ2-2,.,CASSQELGNRVTGELFF,TGCGCCAGCAGCCAAGAATTGGGAAATCGGGTCACCGGGGAGCTGTTTTTT
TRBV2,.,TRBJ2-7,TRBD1,CASFDRGTYEQYF,TGTGCCAGCTTCGACAGGGGGACCTACGAGCAGTACTTC
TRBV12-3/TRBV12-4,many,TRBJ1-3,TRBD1,CASNRDREDTIYF,TGTGCCAGCAACCGGGACAGGGAGGACACCATATATTTT
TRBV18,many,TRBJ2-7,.,CASSPRVGEGFNEQYF,TGTGCCAGCTCACCACGGGTGGGAGAAGGTTTCAACGAGCAGTACTTC
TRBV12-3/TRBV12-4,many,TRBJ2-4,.,CASSDPGVNIQYF,TGTGCCAGCAGTGATCCCGGAGTTAACATTCAGTACTTC
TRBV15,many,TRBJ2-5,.,CATSSAGGETQYF,TGTGCCACCAGCAGCGCAGGGGGGGAGACCCAGTACTTC
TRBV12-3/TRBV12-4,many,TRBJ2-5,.,CASSPPGGGETQYF,TGTGCCAGCAGTCCCCCCGGGGGTGGAGAGACCCAGTACTTC
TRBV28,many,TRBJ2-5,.,CASRALFQETQYF,TGTGCCAGCAGGGCTCTCTTCCAAGAGACCCAATACTTC
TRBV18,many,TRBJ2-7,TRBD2,CASSPRPRPSGRYEQYF,TGTGCCAGCTCACCCCGTCCTAGGCCTAGCGGGAGATACGAGCAGTACTTC
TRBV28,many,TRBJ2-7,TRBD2,CASKREGLGEQYF,TGTGCCAGTAAGCGGGAGGGCCTTGGGGAGCAGTACTTC
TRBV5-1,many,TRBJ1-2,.,CASSLVPGIDGYTF,TGCGCCAGCAGCTTGGTTCCAGGGATCGATGGCTACACCTTC
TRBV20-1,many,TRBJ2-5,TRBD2,CSASRTSGTETQYF,TGCAGTGCTAGTCGGACTAGCGGGACAGAGACCCAGTACTTC
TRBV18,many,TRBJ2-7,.,CASSPLAQGRGEQYF,TGTGCCAGCTCACCACTCGCTCAGGGCAGAGGGGAGCAGTACTTC
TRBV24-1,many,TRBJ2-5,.,CATRAARETQYF,TGTGCCACCCGGGCTGCCCGAGAGACCCAGTACTTC
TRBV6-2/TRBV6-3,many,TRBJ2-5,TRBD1,CASRSTGSETQYF,TGTGCCAGCAGGTCGACAGGGTCTGAGACCCAGTACTTC
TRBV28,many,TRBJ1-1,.,CASSPSPRGTEAFF,TGTGCCAGCAGCCCAAGCCCCAGGGGCACTGAAGCTTTCTTT
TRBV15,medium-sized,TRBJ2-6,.,CATGEESSGANVLTF,TGTGCCACTGGGGAGGAAAGCTCTGGGGCCAACGTCCTGACTTTC
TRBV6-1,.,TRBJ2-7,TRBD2,CASGLAGAAYEQYF,TGTGCCAGCGGACTAGCGGGAGCCGCCTACGAGCAGTACTTC
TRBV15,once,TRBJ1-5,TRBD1,CATSRDSATGTGSNQPQHF,TGTGCCACCAGCAGAGATAGCGCAACTGGGACAGGGAGCAATCAGCCCCAGCATTTT
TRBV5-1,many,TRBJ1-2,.,CASSLDRETTYYGYTF,TGCGCCAGCAGCTTGGACAGGGAGACAACCTACTATGGCTACACCTTC
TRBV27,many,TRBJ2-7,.,CASTPLGGHYEQYF,TGTGCCAGCACTCCTCTTGGCGGCCACTACGAGCAGTACTTC
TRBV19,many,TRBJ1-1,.,CASRPRGQTNTEAFF,TGTGCCAGTAGACCTCGAGGACAGACGAACACTGAAGCTTTCTTT